The clone carrying this T cell receptor (beta chain) was counted ten times or more. Its antigen is still unknown. Molecular barcoded adaptors covering alpha/delta and beta/gamma chains were used on 400 to 450 ng RNA. Via MiXCR, TCRdb re-called the reads, giving one row per CDR3 protein. This sample has some 80,000 distinct CDR3 sequences, with around 12% found just once. Every patient had bone marrow sampled while the disease was active. The V segment lost 5 bases and the J segment 5 bases; nucleotides outside the gene matches: 6. Germline V gives CDR1 MNHEY, CDR2 SVGEGT. The CDR3 consists of 14 residues. This sample is part of a study of read filtering for tumor transcriptome and immune sequencing. Study-wide results and limits: Compared with RNA-seq, IR-seq gave much higher clonotype depth and reliability.

The source is a donor at least 40 years old with multiple myeloma. Sequences were obtained from a population of CD138-negative cells sorted from bone marrow. The chain uses TRBV6-2 or TRBV6-3 and TRBJ2-5; TRBD1 matches at 9 bases. CDR3 loop: CASSTGTGRETQYF. CDR3 coding DNA: TGTGCCAGCAGTACCGGGACAGGGAGGGAGACCCAGTACTTC.